These 7 T cell receptor beta chains share one sample of origin, sequenced in a study of T cells after yellow fever vaccination. Via MiXCR, TCRdb re-called the 5' RACE reads, giving one row per CDR3 protein. The data contain some 340,000 distinct CDR3 sequences, about 11% of them singletons. This sample comprised CD4+ T cells sorted from PBMCs, obtained 45 days after the yellow fever booster vaccination. The receptors shown here come from a man between 18 and 35 years old who received the YFV17D yellow fever vaccine.

This clonotype was seen a few times. This chain uses TRBV7-9 with TRBJ1-5, with D unclear. CDR1 and CDR2 from the germline V gene are SEHNR and FQNEAQ (reference sequence). This CDR3 comprises 13 residues. The ends were cut back, 5 bases at V and 5 bases at J, with 10 bases in the middle. CDR3 bases: TGTGCCAGCAGCCCAGACGCGGATCAGCCCCAGCATTTT. It is translated as CASSPDADQPQHF.

This chain links TRBV2 with TRBJ2-2; 9 bases map to TRBD2. Germline V gene lookup returns CDR1 SNHLY and CDR2 FYNNEI. The length of the CDR3 is 15 residues. V lost 3 bases and J lost 4; bases outside the gene matches: 3. The CDR3 sequence: CASSETSGTTGELFF. The CDR3 region has the DNA TGTGCCAGCAGTGAGACTAGCGGAACCACCGGGGAGCTGTTTTTT.

The chain uses TRBV7-8 and TRBJ2-2; D might be TRBD2 (6 bases). The CDR3 consists of 15 residues. CDR1 and CDR2 from the germline V gene are SGHVS and FQNEAQ. V lost 4 bases and J lost 5, with 14 bases in between. The CDR3 nucleotides read TGTGCCAGCAGCTGGGGGGTCGGGGTAACCGGGGAGCTGTTTTTT. Amino acid sequence: CASSWGVGVTGELFF. Together with reference TRBV7-8 and TRBJ2-2, the CDR3 gives the full variable domain: GAGVSQSPRYKVAKRGQDVALRCDPISGHVSLFWYQQALGQGPEFLTYFQNEAQLDKSGLPSDRFFAERPEGSVSTLKIQRTQQEDSAVYLCASSWGVGVTGELFFGEGSRLTVL.

The chain uses TRBV12-3 or TRBV12-4 and TRBJ1-1; maybe TRBD1 (6 bases). The CDR3 length is 12 residues. Between the trimmed V and J ends, which lost 4 bases and 11 bases, there was a span of 14 bases. The CDR3 loop is CASSSRGRYAFF. The CDR3 DNA reads TGTGCCAGCAGTTCCAGGGGCAGGTACGCTTTCTTT.

This sequence joins TRBV6-2 or TRBV6-3 and TRBJ1-1; a possible D gene is TRBD1 (5 bases). Germline V gene lookup returns CDR1 MNHEY and CDR2 SVGEGT. V gave up 5 bases and J gave up 3 bases, with 10 bases separating them. CDR3 length equals 13 residues. CDR3 loop: CASSRGVDTEAFF. The CDR3 DNA reads TGTGCCAGCAGTCGGGGGGTCGACACTGAAGCTTTCTTT.

A few counts support this clonotype. The chain combines TRBV20-1 with TRBJ1-1; D is unclear. The germline V gene has CDR1 DFQATT and CDR2 SNEGSKA (reference sequence). CDR3 length equals 12 residues. Trimming stripped 6 bases from V and 4 bases from J, with 12 bases between. The CDR3 protein is CSAPNQATEAFF. In DNA, the CDR3 is TGCAGTGCCCCTAACCAGGCCACTGAAGCTTTCTTT.

CDR3 loop: CASSRTATEKETQYF. In nucleotides, the CDR3 is TGTGCCAGCAGCCGGACAGCGACTGAGAAAGAGACCCAGTACTTC. The chain couples TRBV11-2 to TRBJ2-5, with D perhaps TRBD1 (6 bases). Germline values: CDR1 SGHAT, CDR2 FQNNGV. V was clipped by 5 bases and J by 3 bases, with 16 bases between them. CDR3 length: 15 residues.